This TCR beta chain is from a study of T cells in Graves' hyperthyroidism and ophthalmopathy. Looking at the study overall: Initial diagnosis, before any treatment, was when peripheral blood was collected.

The CDR3 extends over 15 amino acids. In germline, CDR1 is MNHNS, CDR2 SASEGT. V was trimmed by 2 bases and J by 1 base, leaving 8 bases between them. The CDR3 regions of TCR beta were amplified from RNA transcripts. When the TCR CDR3 underwent first-round RT-PCR, the HTBI primer set was used. MiXCR, run by TCRdb on the multiplex PCR reads, gives a single entry per CDR3 protein. The data show about 520,000 distinct CDR3 sequences, less than 25% seen once. Uncontrolled infection, other autoimmune disease, pregnancy or lactation barred patients from enrollment. On the basis of clinical symptoms, serum thyroxine and TRAb, thyroid ultrasound and orbital computed tomography, diagnoses were made. There are many counts of this clonotype.

Source material: blood. This TCR was recovered from a woman in her thirties with Graves' ophthalmopathy. The chain carries TRBV6-1 and TRBJ2-2; D might be TRBD2 (5 bases). DNA for the CDR3: TGTGCCAGCAGTGAAATCGGGAAGAACACCGGGGAGCTGTTTTTT. Its protein is CASSEIGKNTGELFF.